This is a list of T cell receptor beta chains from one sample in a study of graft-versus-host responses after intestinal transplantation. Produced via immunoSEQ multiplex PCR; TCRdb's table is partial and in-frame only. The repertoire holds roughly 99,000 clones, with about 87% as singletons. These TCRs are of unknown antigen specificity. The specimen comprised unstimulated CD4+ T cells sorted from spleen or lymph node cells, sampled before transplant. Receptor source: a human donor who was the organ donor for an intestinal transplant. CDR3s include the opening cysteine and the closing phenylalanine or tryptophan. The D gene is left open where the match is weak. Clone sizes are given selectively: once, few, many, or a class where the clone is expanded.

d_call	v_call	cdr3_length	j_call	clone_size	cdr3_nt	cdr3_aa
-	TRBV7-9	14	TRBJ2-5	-	TGTGCCAGCAGCTTAGCGGGAGTCCCGGAGACCCAGTACTTC	CASSLAGVPETQYF
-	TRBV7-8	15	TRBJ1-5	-	TGTGCCAGCAGCGCCTACAGGGATAGCAATCAGCCCCAGCATTTT	CASSAYRDSNQPQHF
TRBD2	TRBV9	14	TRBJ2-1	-	TGTGCCAGCAGCGTAGGAACTAGCGGCCATGAGCAGTTCTTC	CASSVGTSGHEQFF
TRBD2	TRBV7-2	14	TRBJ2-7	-	TGTGCCAGCAGCTTGTCGAGCGGGGTCTACGAGCAGTACTTC	CASSLSSGVYEQYF
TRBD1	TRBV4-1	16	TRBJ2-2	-	TGCGCCAGCAGCCAATCCGTGGGACAGAGTATGGGGGAGCTGTTTTTT	CASSQSVGQSMGELFF
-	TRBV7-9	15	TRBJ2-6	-	TGTGCCAGCAGCTTTCAGAGCTCTGGGGCCAACGTCCTGACTTTC	CASSFQSSGANVLTF
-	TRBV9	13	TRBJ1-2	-	TGTGCCAGCAGCGTAGGTACAGTTGGTGGCTACACCTTC	CASSVGTVGGYTF
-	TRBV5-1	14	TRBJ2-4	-	TGCGCCAGCCGCCCGAGGACCTCAGGGAACATTCAGTACTTC	CASRPRTSGNIQYF
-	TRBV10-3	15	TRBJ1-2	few	TGTGCCATCAGTTCCCCCGCAGGGACCAACTATGGCTACACCTTC	CAISSPAGTNYGYTF
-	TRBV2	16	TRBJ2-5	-	TGTGCCAGCTGCAAACGTGGGGGACACATTAAAGAGACCCAGTACTTC	CASCKRGGHIKETQYF
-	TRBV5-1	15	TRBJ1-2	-	TGCGCCAGCAGCAATCGGACAGCCCGCTCGGGTGGCTACACCTTC	CASSNRTARSGGYTF
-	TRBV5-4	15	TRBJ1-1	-	TGTGCCAGCAGCTTTTCGACAGGCGGTAGCACTGAAGCTTTCTTT	CASSFSTGGSTEAFF
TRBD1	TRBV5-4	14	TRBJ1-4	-	TGTGCCAGCGGCGGAGGGGGCGTGAGTGAAAAACTGTTTTTT	CASGGGGVSEKLFF
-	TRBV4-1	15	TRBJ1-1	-	TGCGCCAGCAGCCAAGATTACCGGGCGAACGCTGAAGCTTTCTTT	CASSQDYRANAEAFF
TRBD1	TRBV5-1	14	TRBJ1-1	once	TGCGCCAGCAGCTTCGGACAGGGGGACACTGAAGCTTTCTTT	CASSFGQGDTEAFF
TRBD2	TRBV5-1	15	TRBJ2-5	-	TGCGCCAGCAGCTCCCTCCCGGGGGGGCTAGAGACCCAGTACTTC	CASSSLPGGLETQYF
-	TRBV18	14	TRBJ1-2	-	TGTGCCAGCTCACCACCGGAGGGTAACTATGGCTACACCTTC	CASSPPEGNYGYTF
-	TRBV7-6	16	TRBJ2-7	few	TGTGCCAGCAGCTTAGGGACTTCGGGACCCCGGGTGGAGCAGTACTTC	CASSLGTSGPRVEQYF
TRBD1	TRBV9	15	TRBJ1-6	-	TGTGCCAGCAGCGCCAGGGACAGGGGTGATTCACCCCTCCACTTT	CASSARDRGDSPLHF
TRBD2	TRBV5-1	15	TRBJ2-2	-	TGCGCCGGCAGCTTTAGTACTAGCGTGCCCGGGGAGCTGTTTTTT	CAGSFSTSVPGELFF
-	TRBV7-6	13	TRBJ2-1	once	TGTGCCAGCAGCCAAGACAGAAATAATGAGCAGTTCTTC	CASSQDRNNEQFF
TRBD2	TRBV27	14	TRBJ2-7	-	TGTGCCAGCAGTTCGGGACTAGTCCCCTACGAGCAGTACTTC	CASSSGLVPYEQYF
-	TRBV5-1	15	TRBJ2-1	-	TGCGCCAGCAGCTTGGTAGGCCAGGGAGGCAATGAGCAGTTCTTC	CASSLVGQGGNEQFF
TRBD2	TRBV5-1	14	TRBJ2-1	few	TGCGCCAGCAGCCAACAGCCTACTAGCGGGAGCTTGTTCTTC	CASSQQPTSGSLFF
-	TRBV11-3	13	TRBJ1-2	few	TGTGCCAGCAGCTTAGGCACCAACTATGGCTACACCTTC	CASSLGTNYGYTF
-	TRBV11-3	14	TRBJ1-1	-	TGTGCCAGCAGCTACGGGCACCAAAACACTGAAGCTTTCTTT	CASSYGHQNTEAFF
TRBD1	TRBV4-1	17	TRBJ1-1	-	TGCGCCAGCAGCCAACTACCCAGGACAGGGAGGAACACTGAAGCTTTCTTT	CASSQLPRTGRNTEAFF
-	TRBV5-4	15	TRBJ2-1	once	TGTGCCAGCAGCTTGACGGGCTATTCCTTTAATGAGCAGTTCTTC	CASSLTGYSFNEQFF